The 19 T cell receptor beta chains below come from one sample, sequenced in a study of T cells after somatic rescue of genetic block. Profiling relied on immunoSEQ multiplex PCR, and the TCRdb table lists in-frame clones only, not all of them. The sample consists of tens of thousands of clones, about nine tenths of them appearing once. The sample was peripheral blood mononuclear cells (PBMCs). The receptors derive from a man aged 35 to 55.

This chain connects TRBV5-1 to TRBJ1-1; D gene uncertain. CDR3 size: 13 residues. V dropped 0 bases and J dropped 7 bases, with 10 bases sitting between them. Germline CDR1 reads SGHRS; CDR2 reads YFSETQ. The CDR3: CASSLAPANEAFF. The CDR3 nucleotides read TGCGCCAGCAGCTTGGCCCCGGCAAATGAAGCTTTCTTT.

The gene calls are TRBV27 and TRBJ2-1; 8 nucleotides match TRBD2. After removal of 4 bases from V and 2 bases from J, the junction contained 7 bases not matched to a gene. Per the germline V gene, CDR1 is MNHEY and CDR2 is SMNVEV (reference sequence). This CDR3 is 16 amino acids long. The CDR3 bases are TGTGCCAGCAGTTGGGGTAGCGGGAACCCCTACAATGAGCAGTTCTTC. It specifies CASSWGSGNPYNEQFF.

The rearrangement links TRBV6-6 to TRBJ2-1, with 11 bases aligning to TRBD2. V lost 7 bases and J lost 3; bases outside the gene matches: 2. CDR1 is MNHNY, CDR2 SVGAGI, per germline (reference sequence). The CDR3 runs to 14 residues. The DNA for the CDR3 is TGTGCCAGCAATAGCGGGGGGGGCTACAATGAGCAGTTCTTC. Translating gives CASNSGGGYNEQFF.

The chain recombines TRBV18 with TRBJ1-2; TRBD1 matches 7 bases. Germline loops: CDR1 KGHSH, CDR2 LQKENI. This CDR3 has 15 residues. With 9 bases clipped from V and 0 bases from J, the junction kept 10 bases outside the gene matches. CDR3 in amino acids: CASRYRGDSNYGYTF. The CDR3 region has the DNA TGTGCCAGTCGCTACAGGGGAGACTCTAACTATGGCTACACCTTC. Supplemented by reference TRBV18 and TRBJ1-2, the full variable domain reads NAGVMQNPRHLVRRRGQEARLRCSPMKGHSHVYWYRQLPEEGLKFMVYLQKENIIDESGMPKERFSAEFPKEGPSILRIQQVVRGDSAAYFCASRYRGDSNYGYTFGSGTRLTVV.

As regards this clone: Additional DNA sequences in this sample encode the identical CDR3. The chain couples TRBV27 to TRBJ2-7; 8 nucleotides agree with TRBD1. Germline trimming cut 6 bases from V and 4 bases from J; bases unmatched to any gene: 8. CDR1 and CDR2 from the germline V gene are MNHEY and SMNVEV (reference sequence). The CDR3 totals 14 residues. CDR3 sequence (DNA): TGTGCCAGCAGGGCCGCAGGGGGCCTTTACGAGCAGTACTTC. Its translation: CASRAAGGLYEQYF.

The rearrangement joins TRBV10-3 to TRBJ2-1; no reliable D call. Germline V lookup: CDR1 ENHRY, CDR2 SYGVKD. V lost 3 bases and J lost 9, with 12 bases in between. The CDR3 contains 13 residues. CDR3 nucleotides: TGTGCCATCAGTGAATTGGTGATAGGTGAGCAGTTCTTC. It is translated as CAISELVIGEQFF.

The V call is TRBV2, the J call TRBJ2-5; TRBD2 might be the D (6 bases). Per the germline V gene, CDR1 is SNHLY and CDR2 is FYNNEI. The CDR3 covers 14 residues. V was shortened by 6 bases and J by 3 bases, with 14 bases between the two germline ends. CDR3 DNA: TGTGCCAGCAGCCGCCCCCAGCGGGAAGAGACCCAGTACTTC. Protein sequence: CASSRPQREETQYF.

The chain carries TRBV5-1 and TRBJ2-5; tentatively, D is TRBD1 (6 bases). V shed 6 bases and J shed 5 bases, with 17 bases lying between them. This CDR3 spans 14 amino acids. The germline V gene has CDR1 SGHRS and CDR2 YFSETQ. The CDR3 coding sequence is TGCGCCAGCAACAGGGCGGCAGGCAGGGAGACCCAGTACTTC. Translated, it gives CASNRAAGRETQYF. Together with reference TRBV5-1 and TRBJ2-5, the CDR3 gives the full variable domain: KAGVTQTPRYLIKTRGQQVTLSCSPISGHRSVSWYQQTPGQGLQFLFEYFSETQRNKGNFPGRFSGRQFSNSRSEMNVSTLELGDSALYLCASNRAAGRETQYFGPGTRLLVL.

The CDR3 nucleotides are TGCGCCAGCACCGACGGGGGCTTTTACACAGATACGCAGTATTTT. Its translation is CASTDGGFYTDTQYF. The chain has TRBV5-1 and TRBJ2-3; possibly TRBD1 or TRBD2 for D (6 bases each). The CDR3 contains 15 residues. Looked up from germline, CDR1 is SGHRS and CDR2 is YFSETQ. Trimming left V 6 bases short and J 2 bases short, with 16 bases between.

Here the CDR3 DNA reads TGTGCCAGTAGTCCAGGGACAGGGCAAGGATTTCGCACTGAAGCTTTCTTT. Its translation: CASSPGTGQGFRTEAFF. The chain is built from TRBV19 and TRBJ1-1; 9 bases align to TRBD1. The ends lost 5 bases at V and 4 bases at J; junction bases unmatched: 14. CDR3 length equals 17 residues. The V gene's germline CDR1 is LNHDA and CDR2 SQIVND (reference sequence).

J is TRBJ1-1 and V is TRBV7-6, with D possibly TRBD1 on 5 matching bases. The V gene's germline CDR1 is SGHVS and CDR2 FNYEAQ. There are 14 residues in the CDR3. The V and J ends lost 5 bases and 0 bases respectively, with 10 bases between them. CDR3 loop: CASSKTVLNTEAFF. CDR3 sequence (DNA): TGTGCCAGCAGCAAGACAGTCTTGAACACTGAAGCTTTCTTT.

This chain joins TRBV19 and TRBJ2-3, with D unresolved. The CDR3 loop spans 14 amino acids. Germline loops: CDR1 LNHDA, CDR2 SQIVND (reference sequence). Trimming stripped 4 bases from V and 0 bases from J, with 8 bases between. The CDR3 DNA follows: TGTGCCAGTAGTACGACCGCGAGCACAGATACGCAGTATTTT. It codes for CASSTTASTDTQYF.

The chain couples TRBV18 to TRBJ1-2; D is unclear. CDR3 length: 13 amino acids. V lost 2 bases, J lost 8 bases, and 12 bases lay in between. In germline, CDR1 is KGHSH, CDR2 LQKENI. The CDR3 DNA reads TGTGCCAGCTCACCAGCTGGGCGGGAGGGCTACACCTTC. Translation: CASSPAGREGYTF.

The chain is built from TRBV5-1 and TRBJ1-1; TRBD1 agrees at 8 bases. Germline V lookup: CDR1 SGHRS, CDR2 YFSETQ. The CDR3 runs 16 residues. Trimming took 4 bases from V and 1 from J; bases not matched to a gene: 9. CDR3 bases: TGCGCCAGCAGCAGAACAGGGACAGGAACGAACACTGAAGCTTTCTTT. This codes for CASSRTGTGTNTEAFF.

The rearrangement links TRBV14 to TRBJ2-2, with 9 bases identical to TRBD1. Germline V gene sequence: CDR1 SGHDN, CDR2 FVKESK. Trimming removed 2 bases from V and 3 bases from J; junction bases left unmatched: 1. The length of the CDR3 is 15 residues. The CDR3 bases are TGTGCCAGCAGCCAATGGACAGGGGACACCGGGGAGCTGTTTTTT. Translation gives CASSQWTGDTGELFF.

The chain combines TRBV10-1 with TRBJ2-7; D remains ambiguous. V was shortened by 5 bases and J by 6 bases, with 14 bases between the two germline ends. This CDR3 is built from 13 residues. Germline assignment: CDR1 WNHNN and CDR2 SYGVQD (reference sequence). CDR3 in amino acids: CASSHGRNGEQYF. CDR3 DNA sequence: TGCGCCAGCAGTCACGGCCGGAACGGCGAGCAGTACTTC.

This chain's CDR3 is CASRSTGTGDQETQYF. The CDR3 coding sequence is TGTGCCAGCAGATCTACCGGGACAGGGGATCAAGAGACCCAGTACTTC. This chain uses TRBV6-6 with TRBJ2-5, with TRBD1 matching 10 bases. Germline lookup yields CDR1 MNHNY and CDR2 SVGAGI (reference sequence). CDR3 length: 16 residues. The ends lost 6 bases at V and 2 bases at J; junction bases unmatched: 9.

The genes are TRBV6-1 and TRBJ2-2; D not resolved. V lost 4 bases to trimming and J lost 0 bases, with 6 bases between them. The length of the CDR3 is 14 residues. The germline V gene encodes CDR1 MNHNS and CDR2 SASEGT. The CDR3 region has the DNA TGTGCCAGCAGTGTGACGGCGAACACCGGGGAGCTGTTTTTT. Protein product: CASSVTANTGELFF.

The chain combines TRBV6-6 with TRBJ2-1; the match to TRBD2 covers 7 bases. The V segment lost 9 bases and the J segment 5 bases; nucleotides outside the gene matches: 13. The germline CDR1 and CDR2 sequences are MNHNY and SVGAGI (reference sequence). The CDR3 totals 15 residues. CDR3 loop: CASLDVGRGDNEQFF. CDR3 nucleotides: TGTGCCAGTCTGGACGTCGGTCGGGGGGACAATGAGCAGTTCTTC.